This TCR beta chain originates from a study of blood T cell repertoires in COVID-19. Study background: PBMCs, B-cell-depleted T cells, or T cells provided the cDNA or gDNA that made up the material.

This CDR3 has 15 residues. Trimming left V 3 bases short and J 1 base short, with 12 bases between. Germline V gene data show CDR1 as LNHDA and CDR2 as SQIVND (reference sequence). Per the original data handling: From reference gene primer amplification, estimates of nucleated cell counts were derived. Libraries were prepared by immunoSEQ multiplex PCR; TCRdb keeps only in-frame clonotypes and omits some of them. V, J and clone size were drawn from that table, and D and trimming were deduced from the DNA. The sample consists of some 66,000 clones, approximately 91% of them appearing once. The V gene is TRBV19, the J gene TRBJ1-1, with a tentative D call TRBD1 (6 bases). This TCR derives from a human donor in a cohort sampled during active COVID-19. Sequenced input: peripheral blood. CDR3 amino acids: CASSIRQGKNTEAFF. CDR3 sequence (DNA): TGTGCCAGTAGTATTCGGCAGGGGAAGAACACTGAAGCTTTCTTT.